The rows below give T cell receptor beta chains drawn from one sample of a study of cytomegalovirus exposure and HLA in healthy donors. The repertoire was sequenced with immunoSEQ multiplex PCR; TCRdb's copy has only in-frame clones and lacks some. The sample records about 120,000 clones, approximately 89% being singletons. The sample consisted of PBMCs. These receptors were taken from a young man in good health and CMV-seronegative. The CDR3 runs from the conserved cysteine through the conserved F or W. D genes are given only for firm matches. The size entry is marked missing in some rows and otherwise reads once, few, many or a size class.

DNA: TGCGCCAGCAGACCTTTGGGGACAGGGTTTGTTCGGGAAAAACTGTTTTTT
CDR3: CASRPLGTGFVREKLFF
J: TRBJ1-4
V: TRBV4-1
D: TRBD1
size: -

DNA: TGTGCCAGTAGTATAGTAGGGAGGACAGATACGCAGTATTTT
CDR3: CASSIVGRTDTQYF
J: TRBJ2-3
V: TRBV19
D: -
size: -

DNA: TGTGCCAGCAGCCGACTAGCGGGGGGCCGAGATACGCAGTATTTT
CDR3: CASSRLAGGRDTQYF
J: TRBJ2-3
V: TRBV5-4
D: TRBD2
size: -

DNA: TGCGCCAGCAGTCCTTCGACGAGAGGGAGTATCACAGATACGCAGTATTTT
CDR3: CASSPSTRGSITDTQYF
J: TRBJ2-3
V: TRBV5-1
D: -
size: -

DNA: TGCGCCAGCAGCCCGGGACTCACCGGGGAAAAATCCGGGGAGCTGTTTTTT
CDR3: CASSPGLTGEKSGELFF
J: TRBJ2-2
V: TRBV5-1
D: -
size: -

DNA: TGCGCCAGCAGCGCGACGGGGCTAGCGGGCCACAAAGAGACCCAGTACTTC
CDR3: CASSATGLAGHKETQYF
J: TRBJ2-5
V: TRBV5-1
D: TRBD2
size: -

DNA: TGTGCCAGCAGCTTTGGTCGGCTAGGTTCCCAAGAGACCCAGTACTTC
CDR3: CASSFGRLGSQETQYF
J: TRBJ2-5
V: TRBV7-7
D: -
size: -

DNA: TGTGCCAGTAGTATCGGGACAGGGGGTTATAGCAATCAGCCCCAGCATTTT
CDR3: CASSIGTGGYSNQPQHF
J: TRBJ1-5
V: TRBV19
D: TRBD1
size: -

DNA: TGTGCCAGCAGTAGGACAGGGAGGTCTGGGGCCAACGTCCTGACTTTC
CDR3: CASSRTGRSGANVLTF
J: TRBJ2-6
V: TRBV27
D: TRBD1
size: -

DNA: TGTGCCAGCAGCTCCATAGGGGGCAATGAGCAGTTCTTC
CDR3: CASSSIGGNEQFF
J: TRBJ2-1
V: TRBV13
D: -
size: -

DNA: TGTGCCAGTAGTATCTCCAGGAACAATCAGCCCCAGCATTTT
CDR3: CASSISRNNQPQHF
J: TRBJ1-5
V: TRBV19
D: -
size: few

DNA: TGTGCCAGCAGTGACGACAGGGAGGACACTGAAGCTTTCTTT
CDR3: CASSDDREDTEAFF
J: TRBJ1-1
V: TRBV2
D: TRBD1
size: -

DNA: TGTGCCAGCAGTGGAGGGGACAGGGTAACTCCACCCCTCCACTTT
CDR3: CASSGGDRVTPPLHF
J: TRBJ1-6
V: TRBV6-1
D: TRBD1
size: -

DNA: TGTGCCAGCAAATCAACCCGGGACAGGGGGGTGACCCAGTACTTC
CDR3: CASKSTRDRGVTQYF
J: TRBJ2-5
V: TRBV11-3
D: TRBD1
size: -

DNA: TGTGCCATCACAGGGTCGGGCAATCAGCCCCAGCATTTT
CDR3: CAITGSGNQPQHF
J: TRBJ1-5
V: TRBV6-1
D: -
size: -

DNA: TGCGCCAGCAGCAACCCCGGGACAGAGGCCAGGGATGAGCAGTTCTTC
CDR3: CASSNPGTEARDEQFF
J: TRBJ2-1
V: TRBV5-1
D: TRBD1
size: -

DNA: TGCGCCAGCAGCTTGGCTAGCGGGAAGGACGAGCAGTACTTC
CDR3: CASSLASGKDEQYF
J: TRBJ2-7
V: TRBV5-1
D: TRBD2
size: -

DNA: TGTGCCAGCGGGACAAACTACGAGCAGTACTTC
CDR3: CASGTNYEQYF
J: TRBJ2-7
V: TRBV6-1
D: -
size: -

DNA: TGTGCCAGCAGTTTCACTGCTTGGGACAGGGATGAAAAACTGTTTTTT
CDR3: CASSFTAWDRDEKLFF
J: TRBJ1-4
V: TRBV27
D: TRBD1
size: -

DNA: TGTGCCAGCAGGGGCCTCTCCTACGAGCAGTACTTC
CDR3: CASRGLSYEQYF
J: TRBJ2-7
V: TRBV27
D: -
size: once

DNA: TGTGCCAGCAGCCCCTCTCCGACAGGGAAAGAGACCCAGTACTTC
CDR3: CASSPSPTGKETQYF
J: TRBJ2-5
V: TRBV7-9
D: TRBD1
size: -

DNA: TGCGCCAGCAGTCCCAGGACAAGCACAGATACGCAGTATTTT
CDR3: CASSPRTSTDTQYF
J: TRBJ2-3
V: TRBV10-1
D: -
size: -

DNA: TGCAGCGTGGAGACAGGCTTATCCTACAATGAGCAGTTCTTC
CDR3: CSVETGLSYNEQFF
J: TRBJ2-1
V: TRBV29-1
D: -
size: -

DNA: TGTGCCAGCAGTTACTCCGGGAGGAGATCCTACGAGCAGTACTTC
CDR3: CASSYSGRRSYEQYF
J: TRBJ2-7
V: TRBV6-5
D: TRBD2
size: -

DNA: TGTGCCAGCAGTTCCACCGGGACAGGGGCGGTATATGAGCAGTTCTTC
CDR3: CASSSTGTGAVYEQFF
J: TRBJ2-1
V: TRBV28
D: TRBD1
size: -

DNA: TGTGCCACCAGCAGAGATCCGAATCAGCCCCAGCATTTT
CDR3: CATSRDPNQPQHF
J: TRBJ1-5
V: TRBV15
D: -
size: -

DNA: TGTGCCAGCAGCGTTACTAGCGGCCTAGCCAAAAACATTCAGTACTTC
CDR3: CASSVTSGLAKNIQYF
J: TRBJ2-4
V: TRBV7-2
D: TRBD2
size: once

DNA: TGTGCCAGCACCCTAGGGGAACCCCTCGGTGGAAACACCATATATTTT
CDR3: CASTLGEPLGGNTIYF
J: TRBJ1-3
V: TRBV7-8
D: -
size: -

DNA: TGTGCCATCAGTGAGTCGTGGGCTAGCGGAAGCACAGATACGCAGTATTTT
CDR3: CAISESWASGSTDTQYF
J: TRBJ2-3
V: TRBV10-3
D: TRBD2
size: -

DNA: TGTGCCAGCCAACACAGGGGGGAAGTCAGCGAGCAGTACTTC
CDR3: CASQHRGEVSEQYF
J: TRBJ2-7
V: TRBV25-1
D: TRBD1
size: -

DNA: TGTGCCAGCAGTTACTCGACGGGGGATACGTACAATGAGCAGTTCTTC
CDR3: CASSYSTGDTYNEQFF
J: TRBJ2-1
V: TRBV6-6
D: -
size: once

DNA: TGTGCCAGCAGCGTATTCGGTAGCGGGGGTGAAGATACGCAGTATTTT
CDR3: CASSVFGSGGEDTQYF
J: TRBJ2-3
V: TRBV9
D: TRBD2
size: -

DNA: TGTGCCACGACAGGGTTGAGCGAGCAGTACTTC
CDR3: CATTGLSEQYF
J: TRBJ2-7
V: TRBV28
D: TRBD1
size: -

DNA: TGTGCCAGCCGCCCGGGGGGACATCTAAGGGACTACGAGCAGTACTTC
CDR3: CASRPGGHLRDYEQYF
J: TRBJ2-7
V: TRBV7-2
D: -
size: -

DNA: TGTGCCAGCAGTTACCGGGGGGATTTGAATGAGCAGTTCTTC
CDR3: CASSYRGDLNEQFF
J: TRBJ2-1
V: TRBV6-6
D: TRBD2
size: once

DNA: TGTGCCAGCAGCTCGGACAGGGGAGAGACCCAGTACTTC
CDR3: CASSSDRGETQYF
J: TRBJ2-5
V: TRBV11-2
D: TRBD1
size: -

DNA: TGTGCCAGCAGCTTAGCGCTGGGAGACGGAGGTAGGCAGTACTTC
CDR3: CASSLALGDGGRQYF
J: TRBJ2-7
V: TRBV7-2
D: -
size: once

DNA: TGCGCCAGCACCAGCGGGAGTTACGGGGGCGAGCAGTACTTC
CDR3: CASTSGSYGGEQYF
J: TRBJ2-7
V: TRBV5-1
D: TRBD2
size: -

DNA: TGTGCCAGCGCCCCACGGACACCAGGTGAGCAGTTCTTC
CDR3: CASAPRTPGEQFF
J: TRBJ2-1
V: TRBV19
D: -
size: -

DNA: TGTGCCAGCAGACTCACACAGGGGATCTGGGAGACCCAGTACTTC
CDR3: CASRLTQGIWETQYF
J: TRBJ2-5
V: TRBV28
D: TRBD1
size: -

DNA: TGCAGCGTTTCGGCTAACTATGGCTACACCTTC
CDR3: CSVSANYGYTF
J: TRBJ1-2
V: TRBV29-1
D: -
size: -

DNA: TGTGCCAGCAGTTTCGACAGGGCGACTAATGAAAAACTGTTTTTT
CDR3: CASSFDRATNEKLFF
J: TRBJ1-4
V: TRBV7-2
D: TRBD1
size: -

DNA: TGTGCCTGGGCCGGGACAGTGGGAAACACCATATATTTT
CDR3: CAWAGTVGNTIYF
J: TRBJ1-3
V: TRBV30
D: TRBD1
size: once

DNA: TGTGCCAGCAGTCCCCGGGACAGGGGCTACGAGCAGTACTTC
CDR3: CASSPRDRGYEQYF
J: TRBJ2-7
V: TRBV27
D: TRBD1
size: -

DNA: TGTGCCAGCCGAGAAACAGGTTATAGCAATCAGCCCCAGCATTTT
CDR3: CASRETGYSNQPQHF
J: TRBJ1-5
V: TRBV28
D: -
size: -

DNA: TGTGCCAGCAGCCCGCAGACAGGGGGGACACGTCAGCCCCAGCATTTT
CDR3: CASSPQTGGTRQPQHF
J: TRBJ1-5
V: TRBV7-2
D: TRBD1
size: -

DNA: TGTGCCAGCTCCCGATTTGGTACAGGAAAAGAGACCCAGTACTTC
CDR3: CASSRFGTGKETQYF
J: TRBJ2-5
V: TRBV18
D: -
size: -

DNA: TGCGCCAGCAGCTTGGTTTCCCCGGGTTTGGGTAATCAGCCCCAGCATTTT
CDR3: CASSLVSPGLGNQPQHF
J: TRBJ1-5
V: TRBV5-1
D: -
size: -

DNA: TGCAGCGTTTCACAGGTCCTGGGGGAGACCCAGTACTTC
CDR3: CSVSQVLGETQYF
J: TRBJ2-5
V: TRBV29-1
D: -
size: -

DNA: TGTGCCAGCAGTCCCTTGACTAGATTAGCCAAAAACATTCAGTACTTC
CDR3: CASSPLTRLAKNIQYF
J: TRBJ2-4
V: TRBV28
D: -
size: once

DNA: TGTGCCAGCGCCAGGGACACCTACAATGAGCAGTTCTTC
CDR3: CASARDTYNEQFF
J: TRBJ2-1
V: TRBV7-7
D: -
size: -

DNA: TGTGCCTGGAGTAAAGACCACCGGGACAGGGGGCACGCTAACTATGGCTACACCTTC
CDR3: CAWSKDHRDRGHANYGYTF
J: TRBJ1-2
V: TRBV30
D: TRBD1
size: -

DNA: TGCGCCAGCAGCTTCCGGGACAGGGGCTACAATGAGCAGTTCTTC
CDR3: CASSFRDRGYNEQFF
J: TRBJ2-1
V: TRBV5-1
D: TRBD1
size: -

DNA: TGTGCCAGCCACCCCGTGGGACAGGGGGCTGAGGACGAGCAGTACTTC
CDR3: CASHPVGQGAEDEQYF
J: TRBJ2-7
V: TRBV2
D: TRBD1
size: -

DNA: TGTGCCGGGATCGGTGCAGGGGGTGGCGGGGAGCTGTTTTTT
CDR3: CAGIGAGGGGELFF
J: TRBJ2-2
V: TRBV5-4
D: TRBD1
size: once

DNA: TGTGCCAGCAGCCCCAACGGGGCTAGCGGGAGGCATGAGCAGTTCTTC
CDR3: CASSPNGASGRHEQFF
J: TRBJ2-1
V: TRBV7-8
D: TRBD2
size: -

DNA: TGTGCTAGTGGTTCGGGACTACTCAAAGAGGAGCAGTATTTT
CDR3: CASGSGLLKEEQYF
J: TRBJ2-3
V: TRBV12-5
D: TRBD2
size: -

DNA: TGTGCCAGCTCACAGGGACAGCAACCCACCGGGGAGCTGTTTTTT
CDR3: CASSQGQQPTGELFF
J: TRBJ2-2
V: TRBV18
D: TRBD1
size: -